The 27 T cell receptor beta chains presented below share a single source sample, sequenced in a study of cytomegalovirus exposure and HLA in healthy donors. PCR was performed using 60 Vbeta and 13 Jbeta primers. Sequencing was performed with immunoSEQ multiplex PCR; in TCRdb, only in-frame clones are kept and a portion is missing. The sample carries about 160,000 clones, less than 90% recorded once. Sequenced: PBMCs. These receptor sequences come from a woman aged 18-35 years in good health and CMV-seronegative.

This chain uses TRBV2 with TRBJ1-6, with D possibly being TRBD1 (6 bases). Germline CDR1 and CDR2: SNHLY and FYNNEI. This CDR3 contains 14 residues. V was clipped by 0 bases and J by 10 bases, with 10 bases between them. The CDR3 here is CASSEAPDRSPLHF. The CDR3 bases are TGTGCCAGCAGTGAAGCGCCAGACAGGTCACCCCTCCACTTT.

In its sample, this clone was seen once. The V and J genes are TRBV6-1 and TRBJ2-5, with 11 bases identical to TRBD2. V shed 6 bases and J 4 bases; nucleotides not matched to a gene: 4. This CDR3 spans 14 amino acids. The germline V gene has CDR1 MNHNS and CDR2 SASEGT. The CDR3 loop is CASRTLAGVETQYF. CDR3 sequence (DNA): TGTGCCAGCAGGACACTAGCGGGAGTAGAGACCCAGTACTTC.

This clone was picked up one time. The V call is TRBV9, the J call TRBJ2-1; 9 nucleotides align to TRBD1. Germline CDR1 and CDR2: SGDLS and YYNGEE. Losses at the gene ends were 3 bases for V and 7 bases for J; bases not matched to a gene: 14. The CDR3 runs 17 residues. In DNA, the CDR3 is TGTGCCAGCAGCGCGAGATGGGGGGACAGGGCTTCGAATGAGCAGTTCTTC. Protein product: CASSARWGDRASNEQFF.

V usage is TRBV27 and J usage is TRBJ1-6; TRBD1 might be the D (6 bases). This CDR3 has 14 amino acids. Germline lookup yields CDR1 MNHEY and CDR2 SMNVEV (reference sequence). With 8 bases removed from V and 8 bases from J, the gap between germline ends came to 16 bases. The CDR3 sequence is CASGLRGGDSPLHF. As DNA, the CDR3 is TGTGCCAGCGGGCTCAGGGGTGGGGATTCACCCCTCCACTTT.

The gene calls are TRBV2 and TRBJ2-4; 7 nucleotides align to TRBD2. V lost 8 bases to trimming and J lost 9 bases; unmatched junction nucleotides: 10. CDR1 is SNHLY, CDR2 FYNNEI, per germline. There are 13 residues in the CDR3. The CDR3 bases are TGTGCCAGCGTGGAGGTCGGGGAGGGCATTCAGTACTTC. Translated: CASVEVGEGIQYF.

The CDR3, as DNA: TGCGCCAGCAGCTTGGACATGGACAGGGGGTATGGCTACACCTTC. Protein product: CASSLDMDRGYGYTF. The chain employs TRBV5-1 and TRBJ1-2; 10 bases agree with TRBD1. V was pared by 0 bases and J by 5 bases, with 4 bases of the junction left unmatched. This CDR3 is 15 amino acids long. Germline V lookup: CDR1 SGHRS, CDR2 YFSETQ. The entire variable domain, with the rest obtained from reference TRBV5-1 and TRBJ1-2, is as follows: KAGVTQTPRYLIKTRGQQVTLSCSPISGHRSVSWYQQTPGQGLQFLFEYFSETQRNKGNFPGRFSGRQFSNSRSEMNVSTLELGDSALYLCASSLDMDRGYGYTFGSGTRLTVV.

This chain links TRBV6-5 with TRBJ1-1; D might be TRBD1 (6 bases). Looked up from germline, CDR1 is MNHEY and CDR2 is SVGAGI. The CDR3 is 11 residues long. Trimming shortened V by 11 bases and J by 6 bases, and 13 bases separated the two germline ends. CDR3 protein: CASHQGPEAFF. The CDR3 DNA reads TGTGCCTCACACCAGGGGCCTGAAGCTTTCTTT.

This sequence joins TRBV28 and TRBJ2-7; 7 nucleotides match TRBD1. Germline CDR1 and CDR2: MDHEN and SYDVKM. With V trimmed by 5 bases and J by 0 bases, 10 bases remained unmatched. The CDR3 is 16 residues long. The CDR3 is CASSLRWDSPSYEQYF. The CDR3, as DNA: TGTGCCAGCAGTCTCCGATGGGACAGTCCCTCCTACGAGCAGTACTTC.

V usage is TRBV6-5 and J usage is TRBJ2-2; D remains unclear. In germline, CDR1 is MNHEY, CDR2 SVGAGI. Trimming left V 3 bases short and J 5 bases short, with 13 bases between. The CDR3 sequence is 15 residues long. CDR3 sequence (DNA): TGTGCCAGCAGTTATGGCGGAGCCCCAACCGGGGAGCTGTTTTTT. Its protein is CASSYGGAPTGELFF.

The chain is built from TRBV6-5 and TRBJ2-7, with unresolved D. The CDR3 sequence is 15 residues long. From germline, CDR1 is MNHEY and CDR2 SVGAGI. V was cut by 2 bases and J by 0 bases, with 11 bases left in between. CDR3 coding DNA: TGTGCCAGCAGTTACAAAGACTCCCTCTCCTACGAGCAGTACTTC. This translates into CASSYKDSLSYEQYF.

This chain uses TRBV6-5 with TRBJ2-1; 10 bases fit TRBD1. The CDR3 consists of 14 residues. Germline CDR1 reads MNHEY; CDR2 reads SVGAGI. The V and J ends lost 6 bases and 8 bases, in that order; junction bases with no gene match: 7. The CDR3 loop is CASSTGQGIDEQFF. As DNA, the CDR3 is TGTGCCAGCAGCACGGGACAGGGGATCGATGAGCAGTTCTTC.

The genes are TRBV27 and TRBJ1-5, with a tentative D call TRBD1 (6 bases). CDR3 length: 14 residues. The germline CDR1 and CDR2 sequences are MNHEY and SMNVEV (reference sequence). Trimming stripped 0 bases from V and 7 bases from J, with 10 bases between. The CDR3 coding sequence is TGTGCCAGCAGTTTATCGACAGGAGGCCAGCCCCAGCATTTT. It is translated as CASSLSTGGQPQHF.

The chain joins TRBV2 to TRBJ2-7, with a possible D match to TRBD1 (5 bases). The germline V gene encodes CDR1 SNHLY and CDR2 FYNNEI. The CDR3 has 14 amino acids. The ends were cut back, 5 bases at V and 6 bases at J, with 17 bases in the middle. DNA of the CDR3: TGTGCCAGCAGTTTCTCAGGGCTTCTGATCGAGCAGTACTTC. Translation: CASSFSGLLIEQYF.

The V gene is TRBV5-1, the J gene TRBJ2-5; TRBD1 matches at 8 bases. CDR1 is SGHRS, CDR2 YFSETQ, per germline. The ends lost 4 bases at V and 5 bases at J; junction bases unmatched: 4. The CDR3 sequence is 13 residues long. CDR3 protein: CASSEQGAETQYF. The DNA of the CDR3 is TGCGCCAGCAGCGAGCAGGGGGCTGAGACCCAGTACTTC.

Regarding this clone: The germline gene is not matched at one end of the junction; a read error may be the cause. The V call is TRBV7-9, the J call TRBJ2-7; perhaps TRBD2 as D (6 bases). Looked up from germline, CDR1 is SEHNR and CDR2 is FQNEAQ (reference sequence). There are 15 residues in the CDR3. CDR3 sequence: CSSSFSTGVLNEQYF. The DNA for the CDR3 is TGTTCCAGCAGCTTCTCGACGGGAGTATTGAACGAGCAGTACTTC.

The chain is built from TRBV7-9 and TRBJ2-7; TRBD1 matches at 10 bases. Germline lookup yields CDR1 SEHNR and CDR2 FQNEAQ (reference sequence). The CDR3 has 14 residues. With V trimmed by 3 bases and J by 6 bases, 5 bases remained unmatched. The CDR3 coding sequence is TGTGCCAGCAGCTTGGGACAGGGGTTAAGCGAGCAGTACTTC. It yields the protein CASSLGQGLSEQYF.

The rearrangement links TRBV27 to TRBJ2-7; 8 bases line up with TRBD1. This CDR3 comprises 14 residues. Per the germline V gene, CDR1 is MNHEY and CDR2 is SMNVEV (reference sequence). V gave up 4 bases and J gave up 4 bases; unmatched junction bases: 6. The chain's CDR3 is CASSSTGGRYEQYF. The CDR3 nucleotides are TGTGCCAGCAGTTCTACAGGGGGAAGGTACGAGCAGTACTTC.

The chain couples TRBV7-2 to TRBJ2-2; 7 bases match TRBD2. Germline CDR1 reads SGHTA; CDR2 reads FQGNSA. The CDR3 is made up of 18 amino acids. V shed 1 base, J shed 1 base, and the junction held 9 bases outside the gene matches. DNA for the CDR3: TGTGCCAGCAGCTTAGGTTGGGGGGGGGTTGGGAACACCGGGGAGCTGTTTTTT. It yields the protein CASSLGWGGVGNTGELFF.

This clone was detected only once. DNA for the CDR3: TGTGCCAGCAGCCGGACAGGGGGAAACACCATATATTTT. Amino acid sequence: CASSRTGGNTIYF. The chain carries TRBV21-1 and TRBJ1-3; the table's TRBD1 call for D was not verified on the DNA. TRBV21-1 is termed a pseudogene. CDR3 length equals 13 residues.

The chain has TRBV6-6 and TRBJ2-7; 7 bases agree with TRBD2. The germline V gene encodes CDR1 MNHNY and CDR2 SVGAGI (reference sequence). This CDR3 contains 14 residues. V gave up 6 bases and J gave up 3 bases; unmatched junction bases: 8. The CDR3 nucleotides are TGTGCCAGCAGGGCGCGGGGGTCCCTCTACGAGCAGTACTTC. Protein sequence: CASRARGSLYEQYF.

The V gene is TRBV28, the J gene TRBJ1-2; 9 bases line up with TRBD1. V trimming: 6 bases; J trimming: 5 bases; junction bases outside the gene matches: 4. The CDR3 length is 13 residues. CDR1 and CDR2 (germline): MDHEN, SYDVKM. CDR3 nucleotides: TGTGCCAGCAGCCCGGGACAGGGATATGGCTACACCTTC. This gives the protein CASSPGQGYGYTF.

V is TRBV6-1 and J is TRBJ2-7, with D possibly TRBD1 on 5 matching bases. The V gene lost 9 bases and the J gene lost 3 bases, with 15 bases spanning the gap. There are 13 residues in the CDR3. The germline gives CDR1 MNHNS, CDR2 SASEGT. The CDR3 DNA reads as TGTGCCAGGTACCTAATAGGGGACTACGAGCAGTACTTC. This gives the protein CARYLIGDYEQYF.

V usage is TRBV30 and J usage is TRBJ2-1; D uncertain. The CDR3 consists of 13 residues. The V gene's germline CDR1 is GTSNPN and CDR2 SVGIG (reference sequence). The V gene lost 0 bases and the J gene lost 7 bases, with 10 bases spanning the gap. DNA of the CDR3: TGTGCCTGGAGTGTCGGTCTCCTGAATGAGCAGTTCTTC. It encodes CAWSVGLLNEQFF.

The chain joins TRBV7-2 to TRBJ2-7; 12 bases align to TRBD2. The CDR3 runs to 14 residues. CDR1 SGHTA and CDR2 FQGNSA come from the germline V gene. The V and J ends lost 5 bases and 6 bases, in that order; junction bases with no gene match: 5. For the CDR3, the DNA is TGTGCCAGCAGCCCAACGACTAGCGGGAGCGAGCAGTACTTC. Translation: CASSPTTSGSEQYF.

The CDR3 bases are TGTGCCAGCAGTTTAGTGTGGGGCCCGTTCATGAACACTGAAGCTTTCTTT. Residues: CASSLVWGPFMNTEAFF. This chain connects TRBV27 to TRBJ1-1; the D gene is possibly TRBD1 (5 bases). Trimming took 2 bases from V and 0 from J, leaving 16 bases between them. The CDR3 is made up of 17 amino acids. The germline CDR1 and CDR2 sequences are MNHEY and SMNVEV (reference sequence).

The rearrangement uses TRBV7-9 and TRBJ2-7; D remains ambiguous. Germline V gives CDR1 SEHNR, CDR2 FQNEAQ (reference sequence). Trimming removed 1 base from V and 3 bases from J, with 10 bases in between. The CDR3 sequence is 14 residues long. CDR3 nucleotides: TGTGCCAGCAGCTTAGGGCTTTTTGGCTACGAGCAGTACTTC. It encodes CASSLGLFGYEQYF.

The chain employs TRBV7-9 and TRBJ2-5, with 7 bases that match TRBD1. The J call may not be correct, given that the DNA end is closer to TRBJ2-7. This CDR3 contains 13 residues. Germline V CDR1 and CDR2: SEHNR, FQNEAQ (reference sequence). Here the CDR3 reads CASSVYRGYEQYF. The DNA for the CDR3 is TGTGCCAGCAGCGTTTACAGGGGTTACGAGCAGTACTTC.